This is a list of T cell receptor beta chains from one sample in a study of naive and memory T cell subsets. TCRdb re-analysed the UMI-ligation and nested PCR reads in MiXCR, keeping a single row per CDR3 protein. The sample consists of roughly 80,000 distinct CDR3 sequences, about 10% of them appearing once. Material for sequencing was naive CD8+ T cells from blood. The receptors come from a human donor in good health. CDR3s include the opening cysteine and the closing phenylalanine or tryptophan. The D gene is left open where the match is weak. Part of the rows lack a size; the others show once, few, many or a class for expanded clones.

abundance,j_gene,v_gene,d_gene,CDR3nt,CDR3aa
.,TRBJ2-3,TRBV2,TRBD1,TGTGCCAGCAGTGAAATAGGGCAGGGGGCCGATACGCAGTATTTT,CASSEIGQGADTQYF
.,TRBJ1-4,TRBV7-6,TRBD1,TGTGCCAGCAGCTTTTGGACAGGGGGCGCGGTAACACATGATGAAAAACTGTTTTTT,CASSFWTGGAVTHDEKLFF
many,TRBJ1-1,TRBV27,.,TGTGCCAGCAGTTCGACAGTGAACACTGAAGCTTTCTTT,CASSSTVNTEAFF
.,TRBJ2-1,TRBV9,.,TGTGCCAGCAGCGTGCCTAGGACAGACTCCTACAATGAGCAGTTCTTC,CASSVPRTDSYNEQFF
many,TRBJ1-1,TRBV7-9,TRBD1,TGTGCCAGCAGCCCAGGGGGCATCTGGTTGAACACTGAAGCTTTCTTT,CASSPGGIWLNTEAFF
.,TRBJ2-2,TRBV14,.,TGTGCCAGCAGCCAATCGCGAGGCAGGGGTTACACCGAGGAGCTGTTTTTT,CASSQSRGRGYTEELFF
many,TRBJ1-1,TRBV20-1,.,TGCAGTGCTAGGGACCCAGATTCTTGGGTTGAAGCTTTCTTT,CSARDPDSWVEAFF
.,TRBJ2-7,TRBV11-1,TRBD2,TGTGCCAGCAGCTTAAACGGGGGGACGGGCGAGCAGTACTTC,CASSLNGGTGEQYF
.,TRBJ2-3,TRBV15,TRBD2,TGTGCCACCAGCGGAGGACTAGCGGGAGGGGCCCCCGCAGATACGCAGTATTTT,CATSGGLAGGAPADTQYF
.,TRBJ1-1,TRBV5-6,TRBD1,TGTGCCAGCAGCCACAAGGACAGGAGCCTCATGAACACTGAAGCTTTCTTT,CASSHKDRSLMNTEAFF
many,TRBJ1-1,TRBV29-1,.,TGCAGCGTTAACAGGCCCACTGAAGCTTTCTTT,CSVNRPTEAFF
.,TRBJ2-2,TRBV6-5,.,TGTGCCAGCAGTTACAGTGGGCTAGCTGGCACCGGGGAGCTGTTTTTT,CASSYSGLAGTGELFF
many,TRBJ2-7,TRBV10-2,.,TGCGCCAGCATCGGCGAGACTAGGGCCTACGAGCAGTACTTC,CASIGETRAYEQYF
.,TRBJ2-7,TRBV29-1,TRBD1,TGCAGCGTTGAAGGCACCGGGACAGGACACACCTACGAGCAGTACTTC,CSVEGTGTGHTYEQYF
.,TRBJ2-2,TRBV29-1,TRBD2,TGCAGCGTAGTCCCCACTAGCGTCGGAAACACCGGGGAGCTGTTTTTT,CSVVPTSVGNTGELFF
many,TRBJ1-5,TRBV27,TRBD1,TGTGCCAGCAGATACACAGGGGGGAATCAGCCCCAGCATTTT,CASRYTGGNQPQHF
few,TRBJ2-3,TRBV27,TRBD2,TGTGCCAGCAGTTTTCAGGGGACTAGCGGGGCCTTCACAGATACGCAGTATTTT,CASSFQGTSGAFTDTQYF
.,TRBJ2-1,TRBV29-1,.,TGCAGCGTTGAGGGGGTGGGGAGCGAGTACAATGAGCAGTTCTTC,CSVEGVGSEYNEQFF
many,TRBJ2-2,TRBV29-1,TRBD2,TGCAGCGTTGCCGGGACTAGCGGCTCGGACACCGGGGAGCTGTTTTTT,CSVAGTSGSDTGELFF
.,TRBJ2-1,TRBV12-3/TRBV12-4,.,TGTGCCAGCAGTTTACCTAGTCAGGGCCACAATGAGCAGTTCTTC,CASSLPSQGHNEQFF
many,TRBJ1-2,TRBV15,.,TGTGCCACCAGCAGAGATCTGAGGGAGAACTATGGCTACACCTTC,CATSRDLRENYGYTF
.,TRBJ2-7,TRBV4-3,TRBD2,TGCCCCAGCAGCCAAGGGACTAGCGGGACCTACGAGCAGTACTTC,CPSSQGTSGTYEQYF
few,TRBJ1-1,TRBV14,.,TGTGCCAGCAGCCAAGATTTCGTATTTCTGAACACTGAAGCTTTCTTT,CASSQDFVFLNTEAFF
many,TRBJ1-1,TRBV20-1,.,TGCAGTGCTATAAGCCGACAGCCCCTCCCTGAAGCTTTCTTT,CSAISRQPLPEAFF
few,TRBJ2-6,TRBV5-1,TRBD1,TGCGCCAGCAGCTTTACAGGGGAATTGGCTGGGGCCAACGTCCTGACTTTC,CASSFTGELAGANVLTF
.,TRBJ2-7,TRBV29-1,TRBD2,TGCAGCGTTGTTGGGACTAGCGACTACGAGCAGTACTTC,CSVVGTSDYEQYF
.,TRBJ2-5,TRBV5-6,.,TGTGCCAGCAGCTCTCCGACAGTTCAAGAGACCCAGTACTTC,CASSSPTVQETQYF
.,TRBJ2-1,TRBV12-3/TRBV12-4,TRBD2,TGTGCCAGCAGTCCTCCTCCCGGGACTAGCGCCTTCAATGAGCAGTTCTTC,CASSPPPGTSAFNEQFF
.,TRBJ2-1,TRBV15,TRBD1,TGTGCCACCAGCAGGACAGGGGGGAATGAGCAGTTCTTC,CATSRTGGNEQFF
.,TRBJ2-3,TRBV12-3/TRBV12-4,TRBD2,TGTGCCAGCAGCACGACTAGCGATAGCACAGATACGCAGTATTTT,CASSTTSDSTDTQYF
.,TRBJ2-1,TRBV5-1,.,TGCGCCAGCAGCTGGACGCCAAATGAACAGTTCTTC,CASSWTPNEQFF
many,TRBJ1-6,TRBV25-1,TRBD1,TGTGCCAGCAGTGAATACCTGGGACAGGGACATAATTCACCCCTCCACTTT,CASSEYLGQGHNSPLHF
.,TRBJ2-2,TRBV5-1,TRBD2,TGCGCCCTTACTATCAGGGAGGCGGGAGCGAACACCGGGGAGCTGTTTTTT,CALTIREAGANTGELFF
few,TRBJ2-3,TRBV28,.,TGTGCCAGCAGTTTGGGCCAGGGTTTAAGCACAGATACGCAGTATTTT,CASSLGQGLSTDTQYF
.,TRBJ1-2,TRBV29-1,TRBD1,TGCAGCGTTGAAGATCTTCAGGGGGGAAAACCAGGATATGGCTACACCTTC,CSVEDLQGGKPGYGYTF
few,TRBJ1-3,TRBV20-1,.,TGCAGTGCTATAGAACGGGGAACGTCGGTCCCTGGAAACACCATATATTTT,CSAIERGTSVPGNTIYF
few,TRBJ2-3,TRBV7-8,TRBD2,TGTGCCAGCAGCCCCTTAGCGGGAGGACTCTTCATGGGCACAGATACGCAGTATTTT,CASSPLAGGLFMGTDTQYF
many,TRBJ2-1,TRBV7-9,.,TGTGCCAGCAGCTTAGTCAACAATGAGCAGTTCTTC,CASSLVNNEQFF
few,TRBJ1-1,TRBV18,TRBD1,TGTGCCAGCTCACCCTCGGACAGGGTTGATGATACTGAAGCTTTCTTT,CASSPSDRVDDTEAFF
few,TRBJ2-7,TRBV25-1,.,TGTGCCAGCAGCGGCGGGGACTCGGCCTACGAGCAGTACTTC,CASSGGDSAYEQYF
many,TRBJ2-3,TRBV29-1,.,TGCAGCGTTGAGGAGGGGGCTGGCACAGATACGCAGTATTTT,CSVEEGAGTDTQYF
many,TRBJ2-7,TRBV27,.,TGTGCCAGCAGTTTGGTAGGGCCTTCCTACGAGCAGTACTTC,CASSLVGPSYEQYF
.,TRBJ2-1,TRBV7-2,.,TGTGCCAGCAGCCTAAAAGGGTACCCTGAGCAGTTCTTC,CASSLKGYPEQFF
many,TRBJ1-5,TRBV13,.,TGTGCCAGCAGCTTGAGCAGGGTTCGCAATCAGCCCCAGCATTTT,CASSLSRVRNQPQHF
many,TRBJ1-1,TRBV4-2,.,TGTGCCAGCAGCCAAGGGGGGGGTTTTGGTTTGGATACTGAAGCTTTCTTT,CASSQGGGFGLDTEAFF
.,TRBJ2-1,TRBV7-8,.,TGTGCCAGCAGCAGAGGGGACGGGGAAAGCTCCTACAATGAGCAGTTCTTC,CASSRGDGESSYNEQFF
.,TRBJ2-2,TRBV20-1,.,TGCAGTGCTAGAGGGGCAGGGAGAATCGCCGGGGAGCTGTTTTTT,CSARGAGRIAGELFF
few,TRBJ2-7,TRBV4-3,.,TGCGCCAGCAGCCAAGGGTTAGGGGTTGGCACCTACGAGCAGTACTTC,CASSQGLGVGTYEQYF
.,TRBJ1-1,TRBV7-7,.,TGTGCCAGCAGCTTAGCAGAGGGAGACCCTGAAGCTTTCTTT,CASSLAEGDPEAFF
many,TRBJ2-7,TRBV4-1,TRBD2,TGCGCCAGCAGCCCGCTAGCGGGAGCGGACGAGCAGTACTTC,CASSPLAGADEQYF
.,TRBJ2-1,TRBV6-2/TRBV6-3,TRBD1,TGTGCCAGCAGTCGGTGGACAGGGCCTAATGAGCAGTTCTTC,CASSRWTGPNEQFF
few,TRBJ2-7,TRBV11-2,TRBD2,TGTGCCAGCAGCTTCTTGCGTGCGGGAGACCCCCACGAGCAGTACTTC,CASSFLRAGDPHEQYF
many,TRBJ1-5,TRBV4-1,.,TGCGCCAGCAGCCAAGATGGGGGTGAGCCCCAGCATTTT,CASSQDGGEPQHF
many,TRBJ2-7,TRBV7-9,.,TGTGCCAGCAGCCCGTCCGGTAGGGGTGCCTACGAGCAGTACTTC,CASSPSGRGAYEQYF